This T cell receptor (beta chain) was retrieved from a study of cytomegalovirus exposure and HLA in healthy donors. The V gene end was trimmed by 4 bases and the J gene end by 8 bases; junction bases not matched to a gene: 21. The CDR3 extends over 18 amino acids. Germline CDR1 reads SGHNT; CDR2 reads YYREEE (reference sequence). PCR was performed using 60 Vbeta and 13 Jbeta primers. Sequencing used immunoSEQ multiplex PCR; TCRdb keeps in-frame clones, though not all of them. The sample contains roughly 160,000 clones, around four fifths of which appear only once. Study-level points and caveats: One variant, a missense change in DCLRE1C, was linked in a later analysis to TCR beta V- and J-gene trimming. Testing in vitro showed three CMV-associated chains specific for CMV antigens. As a later analysis revealed, most CMV-associated TCR beta chains appeared HLA-restricted. Some TCR beta chains (approximately 180 of them) were listed as cytomegalovirus-associated.

With respect to this clone: Its antigen is not identified.

Sequenced input: PBMCs. The chain is built from TRBV5-4 and TRBJ2-3; 8 bases fit TRBD1. This TCR derives from a woman aged 45-65 years in good health and CMV-seronegative. The CDR3 spells CASSQPGTGTLVKSTQYF. CDR3 in DNA: TGTGCCAGCAGCCAACCTGGGACAGGAACTCTAGTTAAGTCTACGCAGTATTTT.